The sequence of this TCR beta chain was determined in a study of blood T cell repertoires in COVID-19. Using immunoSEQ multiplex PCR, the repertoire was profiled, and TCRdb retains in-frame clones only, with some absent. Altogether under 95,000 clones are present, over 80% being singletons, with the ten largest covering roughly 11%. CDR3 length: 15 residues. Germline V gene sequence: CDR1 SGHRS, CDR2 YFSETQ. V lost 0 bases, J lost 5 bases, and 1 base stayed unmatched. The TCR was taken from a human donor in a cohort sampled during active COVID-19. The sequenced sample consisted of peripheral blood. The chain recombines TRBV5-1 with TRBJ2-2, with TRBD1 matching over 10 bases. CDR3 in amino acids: CASSLGGQGTGELFF. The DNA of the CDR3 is TGCGCCAGCAGCTTGGGGGGACAGGGGACCGGGGAGCTGTTTTTT. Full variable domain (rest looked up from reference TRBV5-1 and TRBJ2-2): KAGVTQTPRYLIKTRGQQVTLSCSPISGHRSVSWYQQTPGQGLQFLFEYFSETQRNKGNFPGRFSGRQFSNSRSEMNVSTLELGDSALYLCASSLGGQGTGELFFGEGSRLTVL.